The 20 T cell receptor beta chains below were found in one sample sequenced in a study of T cells after yellow fever vaccination. TCRdb processed the 5' RACE reads anew with MiXCR; each CDR3 protein has one entry. The sample records 100,000 to 150,000 distinct CDR3 sequences, roughly 8.2% being singletons. Sequenced material: CD8+ T cells sorted from PBMCs, taken on the day of the yellow fever booster vaccination. These receptors originate from a man aged 18 to 30 who received the YFV17D yellow fever vaccine.

This clonotype has more than one count but fewer than ten. The rearrangement links TRBV4-2 to TRBJ2-1, with 9 bases fitting TRBD1. CDR1 and CDR2 from the germline V gene are LGHNA and YNFKEQ. Trimming cost V 5 bases and J 7 bases; bases outside gene matches: 9. CDR3 length equals 15 residues. Here the CDR3 reads CASSGGQQGANEQFF. Here the CDR3 DNA reads TGTGCCAGCAGCGGGGGGCAACAGGGGGCGAATGAGCAGTTCTTC.

This clonotype was seen more than once but under ten times. The V and J genes are TRBV4-3 and TRBJ1-6; unclear D gene. Germline-derived CDR1 and CDR2 are LGHNA and YSLEER. The V end was cut by 4 bases, the J end by 10 bases, with 14 bases between. This CDR3 is built from 14 residues. The CDR3 protein is CASSLGVGNSPLHF. DNA for the CDR3: TGCGCCAGCAGCCTCGGGGTCGGGAACTCACCCCTCCACTTT.

The V gene is TRBV6-2 or TRBV6-3, the J gene TRBJ2-7; D gene unclear. Per germline, CDR1 MNHEY and CDR2 SVGEGT. The CDR3 sequence is 16 residues long. Deletions cut 0 bases from V and 1 base from J, with 13 bases between. Written as DNA, the CDR3 is TGTGCCAGCAGTTACTCTACTGGCCTTCCATCCTACGAGCAGTACTTC. Encoded protein: CASSYSTGLPSYEQYF.

The sample holds a few counts of this clonotype. This chain links TRBV20-1 with TRBJ2-2; D is possibly TRBD1 or TRBD2 (7 bases each). CDR1 and CDR2 from the germline V gene are DFQATT and SNEGSKA (reference sequence). This CDR3 region has 14 residues. Trimming removed 6 bases from V and 4 bases from J, with 15 bases in between. The CDR3 DNA reads TGCAGTGCGCCAGGGGGGGCTGGCACCGGGGAGCTGTTTTTT. Translating gives CSAPGGAGTGELFF.

The V gene is TRBV5-1, the J gene TRBJ2-7; either TRBD1 or TRBD2 may supply D (5 bases each). The V gene's germline CDR1 is SGHRS and CDR2 YFSETQ. CDR3 length: 15 residues. Between the trimmed V and J ends, which lost 3 bases and 4 bases, there was a span of 17 bases. CDR3 in amino acids: CASSSGTAVGYEQYF. As DNA, the CDR3 is TGCGCCAGCAGCTCCGGGACGGCGGTCGGGTACGAGCAGTACTTC.

The rearrangement joins TRBV5-1 to TRBJ1-1; no reliable D call. Trimming took off 5 bases at V and 0 bases at J, with 8 bases between the two ends. In germline, CDR1 is SGHRS, CDR2 YFSETQ. This CDR3 region has 13 residues. The CDR3, as DNA: TGCGCCAGCAGTGGGGTTATGAACACTGAAGCTTTCTTT. Translated: CASSGVMNTEAFF.

V and J are TRBV7-2 and TRBJ2-7, with TRBD2 as a possible D gene (5 bases). The germline V and J ends were trimmed by 1 base and 2 bases, with 6 bases remaining between them. The CDR3 spans 13 residues. The V gene's germline CDR1 is SGHTA and CDR2 FQGNSA. The CDR3 reads CASSLVGAYEQYF. CDR3 coding DNA: TGTGCCAGCAGCTTAGTCGGGGCCTACGAGCAGTACTTC.

This clonotype appeared a few times. J is TRBJ2-3 and V is TRBV10-3, with 8 positions matching TRBD2. Trimming took 10 bases from V and 4 from J; bases not matched to a gene: 7. CDR1 is ENHRY, CDR2 SYGVKD, per germline. The length of the CDR3 is 13 residues. This CDR3 reads CATGGGLADTQYF. The CDR3 nucleotides are TGTGCCACCGGGGGGGGGCTTGCAGATACGCAGTATTTT.

This clonotype has just a few counts. The junction shows a germline mismatch at one end, possibly a read error. The J gene is TRBJ2-1, the V gene TRBV7-7; D remains ambiguous. The CDR3 length is 15 residues. Per the germline V gene, CDR1 is SSHAT and CDR2 is FNYEAQ (reference sequence). DNA of the CDR3: TGTGCTAGCAGCTTAAAGGGAAGGGCCGTCGATGAGCAGTTCTTC. This codes for CASSLKGRAVDEQFF. The full variable domain, completed using reference TRBV7-7 and TRBJ2-1, is GAGVSQSPRYKVTKRGQDVTLRCDPISSHATLYWYQQALGQGPEFLTYFNYEAQPDKSGLPSDRFSAERPEGSISTLTIQRTEQRDSAMYRCASSLKGRAVDEQFFGPGTRLTVL.

The rearrangement joins TRBV12-3 or TRBV12-4 to TRBJ2-2, with 9 bases that match TRBD1. There are 15 residues in the CDR3. V shed 6 bases, J shed 4 bases, and the junction held 6 bases outside the gene matches. This CDR3 reads CASRPRTGATGELFF. The CDR3 DNA reads as TGTGCCAGCAGACCGCGGACAGGGGCCACCGGGGAGCTGTTTTTT.

The chain uses TRBV7-2 and TRBJ2-2; 11 bases are shared with TRBD2. The germline CDR1 and CDR2 sequences are SGHTA and FQGNSA. This CDR3 has 17 residues. J gave up 5 bases and V 5 bases, and 10 bases lay outside the gene matches. The CDR3 sequence is CASSALAGGPGTGELFF. CDR3 DNA: TGTGCCAGCAGCGCCTTAGCGGGGGGGCCGGGAACCGGGGAGCTGTTTTTT.

This clonotype was found a few times. This chain links TRBV4-3 with TRBJ2-1; D could derive from TRBD1 or TRBD2 (5 bases each). The V gene lost 6 bases and the J gene lost 11 bases, with 17 bases spanning the gap. This CDR3 region has 13 residues. Germline V lookup: CDR1 LGHNA, CDR2 YSLEER. The CDR3 nucleotides read TGCGCCAGCAGTAGGGTGGGGGAAGCAAAGCAGTTCTTC. This sequence encodes CASSRVGEAKQFF.

The chain combines TRBV20-1 with TRBJ2-2; no clear D. The germline V gene encodes CDR1 DFQATT and CDR2 SNEGSKA (reference sequence). The CDR3 is 13 residues long. The V gene lost 6 bases and the J gene lost 6 bases, with 14 bases spanning the gap. The CDR3 coding sequence is TGCAGTGCCCCGCGCGGATGGTCCGGGGAGCTGTTTTTT. The encoded protein is CSAPRGWSGELFF.

This sequence joins TRBV6-2 or TRBV6-3 and TRBJ2-5, with D possibly TRBD2 on 5 matching bases. V lost 2 bases and J 5 bases, leaving 24 bases between the germline ends. There are 18 residues in the CDR3. Germline V gene sequence: CDR1 MNHEY, CDR2 SVGEGT. The CDR3 protein is CASSYPDEAGRVQETQYF. CDR3 sequence (DNA): TGTGCCAGCAGTTACCCCGACGAGGCGGGCCGGGTTCAGGAGACCCAGTACTTC.

This clonotype was counted only a few times. The rearrangement uses TRBV7-2 and TRBJ2-4; D is unclear. Trimming removed 4 bases from V and 0 bases from J, with 10 bases in between. The CDR3 runs 15 residues. Germline assignment: CDR1 SGHTA and CDR2 FQGNSA. CDR3: CASSSPVLAKNIQYF. In DNA form, the CDR3 reads TGTGCCAGCAGCTCCCCCGTACTAGCCAAAAACATTCAGTACTTC.

The chain's CDR3 is CASSYSRTGPSGNTIYF. CDR3 in DNA: TGTGCCAGCAGCTACAGCCGGACAGGCCCCTCTGGAAACACCATATATTTT. The chain has TRBV11-2 and TRBJ1-3; TRBD1 matches at 7 bases. Germline CDR1 is SGHAT and CDR2 is FQNNGV. The CDR3 has 17 residues. J was trimmed by 0 bases and V by 4 bases; bases with no gene match: 9.

V and J are TRBV5-6 and TRBJ2-1, with D uncertain. CDR1 is SGHDT and CDR2 is YYEEEE in the germline V gene. V was cut by 6 bases and J by 6 bases, with 16 bases left in between. The CDR3 consists of 14 residues. The CDR3 DNA sequence: TGTGCCAGCACCCCGGTGTACGGATTCAATGAGCAGTTCTTC. It is translated as CASTPVYGFNEQFF.

This clonotype turned up a few times. The rearrangement links TRBV20-1 to TRBJ2-1, with D unresolved. This CDR3 contains 14 residues. Germline CDR1 and CDR2: DFQATT and SNEGSKA (reference sequence). The ends were cut back, 1 base at V and 5 bases at J, with 12 bases in the middle. CDR3 region: CSARGSSSHNEQFF. The CDR3 region has the DNA TGCAGTGCTAGAGGATCCAGCAGCCACAATGAGCAGTTCTTC.

The chain joins TRBV7-9 to TRBJ1-6, with 8 bases lining up with TRBD1. CDR1 SEHNR and CDR2 FQNEAQ come from the germline V gene (reference sequence). The ends lost 5 bases at V and 7 bases at J; junction bases unmatched: 7. This CDR3 is 15 amino acids long. This CDR3 reads CASSRGQGANSPLHF. CDR3 sequence (DNA): TGTGCCAGCAGCCGAGGACAGGGCGCGAATTCACCCCTCCACTTT.

This clonotype was counted many times. The chain combines TRBV11-2 with TRBJ2-2; the D is unclear. V gave up 1 base and J gave up 7 bases, with 7 bases separating them. The CDR3 is 13 amino acids. The germline CDR1 and CDR2 sequences are SGHAT and FQNNGV. CDR3: CASSLASIGELFF. Written as DNA, the CDR3 is TGTGCCAGCAGCTTAGCTTCTATCGGGGAGCTGTTTTTT.